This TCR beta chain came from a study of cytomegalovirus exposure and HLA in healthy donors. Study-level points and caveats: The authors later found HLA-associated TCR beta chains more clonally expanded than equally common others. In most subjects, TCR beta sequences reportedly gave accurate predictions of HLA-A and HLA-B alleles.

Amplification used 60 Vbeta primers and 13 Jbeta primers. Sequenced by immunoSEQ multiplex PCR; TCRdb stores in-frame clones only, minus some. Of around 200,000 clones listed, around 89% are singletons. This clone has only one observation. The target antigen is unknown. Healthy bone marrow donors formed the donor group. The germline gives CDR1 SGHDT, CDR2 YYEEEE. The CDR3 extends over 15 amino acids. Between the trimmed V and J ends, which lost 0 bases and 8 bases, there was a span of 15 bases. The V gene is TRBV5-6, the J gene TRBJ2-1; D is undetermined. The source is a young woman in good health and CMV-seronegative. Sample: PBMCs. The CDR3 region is CASSLGYGPFDEQFF. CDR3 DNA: TGTGCCAGCAGCTTGGGTTATGGCCCTTTCGATGAGCAGTTCTTC.